This TCR beta chain was captured in a study of Ad26.COV2.S vaccination and SARS-CoV-2 variants. Profiling relied on immunoSEQ multiplex PCR, and the TCRdb table lists in-frame clones only, not all of them. The sample has approximately 300,000 clones; more than 70% are singletons. Treatment meaning: around 19 received Ad26.COV2.S at low or high dose, single or two shots; about five received placebo; per-sample allocation not given. Each sample was drawn 63 days after the first injection (of vaccine or placebo). In the vaccine, an Ad26 vector expressed the SARS-CoV-2 spike of the Wuhan strain. The CDR3 is 12 amino acids. V dropped 7 bases and J dropped 8 bases, with 15 bases sitting between them. Germline-derived CDR1 and CDR2 are SQVTM and ANQGSEA.

This specimen was peripheral blood, taken in a trial of Ad26.COV2.S vaccine versus placebo. The origin of this receptor is a person aged 18-60 years who received the Ad26.COV2.S COVID-19 vaccine or a placebo. J is TRBJ2-1 and V is TRBV29-1; no reliable D call. CDR3 nucleotide sequence: TGCAGCGCTGTTACCGTTGTCCATGAGCAGTTCTTC. This gives the protein CSAVTVVHEQFF.